These T cell receptor beta chains were read from a single sample in a study of OX40 agonist ivuxolimab in advanced cancers. Clones were sequenced by immunoSEQ multiplex PCR, and TCRdb holds only the in-frame ones, with some missing. This table holds 55,000 to 90,000 clones, just over 85% found once. The source material was CD4+ or CD8+ T cells sorted from blood, sampled in a trial of the OX40 agonist ivuxolimab. The source is an adult with an advanced solid tumor such as melanoma, head and neck, liver or kidney cancer. CDR3s include the opening cysteine and the closing phenylalanine or tryptophan. A D gene is named only where the DNA matches it firmly. Expanded clones get a size class; other rows say once, few or many, or leave the size out.

v_gene	j_gene	abundance	d_gene	CDR3aa	CDR3nt
TRBV19	TRBJ2-1	.	TRBD2	CASSTGTSLRRSYNEQFF	TGTGCCAGTAGTACCGGGACTAGCCTCAGGCGGTCCTACAATGAGCAGTTCTTC
TRBV5-1	TRBJ2-7	.	TRBD1	CASTSRGEQYF	TGCGCCAGCACCTCCAGGGGGGAGCAGTACTTC
TRBV27	TRBJ2-7	.	TRBD1	CASSADRDSYEQYF	TGTGCCAGCAGTGCGGACAGGGACTCCTACGAGCAGTACTTC
TRBV5-4	TRBJ2-3	.	.	CASSLAGSDTQYF	TGTGCCAGCAGCTTGGCCGGTTCCGATACGCAGTATTTT
TRBV18	TRBJ2-3	.	.	CASTSTDTQYF	TGTGCCAGCACCAGCACAGATACGCAGTATTTT
TRBV4-2	TRBJ2-2	.	TRBD2	CASSPQRGGTSGGATTGELFF	TGTGCCAGCAGCCCGCAAAGGGGAGGGACTAGCGGGGGGGCGACCACCGGGGAGCTGTTTTTT
TRBV7-2	TRBJ2-1	.	TRBD2	CASSLMGLAEYNEQFF	TGTGCCAGCAGCTTAATGGGACTAGCGGAGTACAATGAGCAGTTCTTC
TRBV28	TRBJ1-2	.	.	CASSRPFTNVGGTHTF	TGTGCCAGCAGTCGTCCCTTTACAAATGTCGGGGGGACCCACACCTTC
TRBV11-1	TRBJ2-3	.	.	CASSLAGRMADTQYF	TGTGCCAGCAGCTTGGCAGGGAGGATGGCGGATACGCAGTATTTT
TRBV6-6	TRBJ2-7	.	.	CASMITAYEQYF	TGTGCCAGCATGATAACAGCCTACGAGCAGTACTTC
TRBV5-8	TRBJ2-1	.	.	CASSFPVPVGYNEQFF	TGTGCCAGCAGCTTTCCGGTTCCTGTGGGTTACAATGAGCAGTTCTTC
TRBV11-2	TRBJ2-5	.	TRBD2	CASRPVVAGVPETQYF	TGTGCCAGCAGACCGGTGGTAGCGGGGGTTCCAGAGACCCAGTACTTC
TRBV2	TRBJ2-5	.	.	CASSGAVQETQYF	TGTGCCAGCAGTGGTGCGGTCCAAGAGACCCAGTACTTC
TRBV27	TRBJ2-7	.	.	CASSLRQNTYEQYF	TGTGCCAGCAGTTTAAGGCAGAACACCTACGAGCAGTACTTC
TRBV7-8	TRBJ1-2	.	.	CASSSGALPNYGYTF	TGTGCCAGCAGCTCAGGGGCTTTACCTAACTATGGCTACACCTTC
TRBV2	TRBJ2-3	once	TRBD2	CASTQLAGRTDTQYF	TGTGCCAGCACCCAACTAGCGGGGAGGACAGATACGCAGTATTTT
TRBV4-1	TRBJ2-3	.	.	CASSYTQDGTDTQYF	TGCGCCAGCAGCTACACCCAGGACGGCACAGATACGCAGTATTTT
TRBV7-9	TRBJ2-3	.	TRBD2	CASSFTGTSGSDTQYF	TGTGCCAGCAGCTTTACCGGGACTAGCGGCTCAGATACGCAGTATTTT
TRBV19	TRBJ2-1	.	.	CASSIRGQDTNEQFF	TGTGCCAGTAGTATTAGGGGCCAGGACACGAATGAGCAGTTCTTC
TRBV6-5	TRBJ1-1	.	.	CASSYPRANTEAFF	TGTGCCAGCAGTTACCCCAGGGCGAACACTGAAGCTTTCTTT
TRBV12-5	TRBJ2-7	once	.	CASAFGFPTYYYEQYF	TGTGCTAGTGCTTTTGGTTTCCCGACTTACTACTACGAGCAGTACTTC
TRBV7-2	TRBJ2-1	.	.	CASSLGSVRSYNEQFF	TGTGCCAGCAGCTTAGGTAGTGTACGCTCCTACAATGAGCAGTTCTTC
TRBV18	TRBJ1-6	.	TRBD1	CASSPGTATNNSPLHF	TGTGCCAGCTCACCAGGGACAGCGACGAATAATTCACCCCTCCACTTT
TRBV5-1	TRBJ2-6	.	.	CASSLAGTSGANVLTF	TGCGCCAGCAGCTTGGCGGGGACGTCCGGGGCCAACGTCCTGACTTTC
TRBV18	TRBJ1-3	.	.	CASSPHGRPSGNTIYF	TGTGCCAGCTCACCACACGGTCGACCCTCTGGAAACACCATATATTTT
TRBV29-1	TRBJ1-4	.	.	CSVEDRGHTNEKLFF	TGCAGCGTTGAAGATCGGGGGCACACTAATGAAAAACTGTTTTTT
TRBV28	TRBJ2-3	.	.	CASHRVRGADTQYF	TGTGCCAGCCACCGTGTTCGGGGAGCAGATACGCAGTATTTT
TRBV14	TRBJ2-7	.	TRBD1	CASSRTGTGDTYEQYF	TGTGCCAGCAGCCGTACCGGGACAGGGGACACCTACGAGCAGTACTTC
TRBV6-1	TRBJ2-3	.	.	CAIHREDTQYF	TGTGCCATCCACAGGGAAGATACGCAGTATTTT
TRBV7-2	TRBJ2-2	.	.	CASSLQEGTGELFF	TGTGCCAGCAGCTTACAGGAAGGGACCGGGGAGCTGTTTTTT
TRBV7-9	TRBJ2-1	.	TRBD1	CASSPRQGQVSYNEQFF	TGTGCCAGCAGCCCTCGACAGGGTCAGGTCTCCTACAATGAGCAGTTCTTC
TRBV15	TRBJ2-5	.	.	CATSRDVTRGETQYF	TGTGCCACCAGCAGAGATGTGACGCGGGGAGAGACCCAGTACTTC
TRBV5-1	TRBJ2-7	.	.	CASSLALGVGYEQYF	TGCGCCAGCAGCTTGGCCCTAGGGGTGGGGTACGAGCAGTACTTC
TRBV19	TRBJ1-5	few	.	CASSAQGYSNQPQHF	TGTGCCAGTAGTGCACAGGGATATAGCAATCAGCCCCAGCATTTT
TRBV7-8	TRBJ1-3	.	.	CASSFSGAGNTIYF	TGTGCCAGCAGCTTTTCGGGGGCTGGAAACACCATATATTTT
TRBV6-4	TRBJ1-5	.	.	CASPAGGRAGGQPQHF	TGTGCCAGCCCTGCCGGGGGCAGGGCTGGGGGACAGCCCCAGCATTTT
TRBV9	TRBJ1-2	.	.	CASSGPGTPNGYTF	TGTGCCAGCAGCGGGCCCGGGACACCAAACGGCTACACCTTC
TRBV5-1	TRBJ2-3	once	.	CASSLGRSTDTQYF	TGCGCCAGCAGCTTGGGCAGGAGCACAGATACGCAGTATTTT
TRBV4-3	TRBJ2-1	.	TRBD2	CASSQDPAGGINEQFF	TGCGCCAGCAGCCAAGATCCAGCGGGGGGGATCAATGAGCAGTTCTTC
TRBV2	TRBJ2-3	.	TRBD2	CASTPSGGEDTQYF	TGTGCCAGCACCCCTAGCGGCGGGGAAGATACGCAGTATTTT
TRBV5-1	TRBJ2-3	.	.	CASSLTDTQYF	TGCGCCAGCAGCCTGACAGATACGCAGTATTTT
TRBV6-6	TRBJ2-4	.	.	CASRPSGKNIQYF	TGTGCCAGCAGACCCTCGGGGAAAAACATTCAGTACTTC
TRBV6-5	TRBJ2-1	.	TRBD2	CASSTRLANEQFF	TGTGCCAGCAGTACTCGACTAGCCAATGAGCAGTTCTTC
TRBV29-1	TRBJ2-5	.	TRBD1	CSVNRGHQETQYF	TGCAGCGTTAACAGGGGGCACCAAGAGACCCAGTACTTC
TRBV18	TRBJ1-4	.	TRBD1	CASSRTGATVNEKLFF	TGTGCCAGCTCCAGGACAGGGGCCACAGTCAATGAAAAACTGTTTTTT
TRBV11-2	TRBJ1-1	.	TRBD1	CASSLGDRYTEAFF	TGTGCCAGCAGCTTAGGGGACAGGTACACTGAAGCTTTCTTT
TRBV19	TRBJ2-1	.	TRBD2	CASSPRETYNEQFF	TGTGCCAGTAGTCCGCGGGAGACCTACAATGAGCAGTTCTTC
TRBV5-1	TRBJ2-5	.	.	CASSLATGTQETQYF	TGCGCCAGCAGCTTGGCGACAGGAACCCAAGAGACCCAGTACTTC